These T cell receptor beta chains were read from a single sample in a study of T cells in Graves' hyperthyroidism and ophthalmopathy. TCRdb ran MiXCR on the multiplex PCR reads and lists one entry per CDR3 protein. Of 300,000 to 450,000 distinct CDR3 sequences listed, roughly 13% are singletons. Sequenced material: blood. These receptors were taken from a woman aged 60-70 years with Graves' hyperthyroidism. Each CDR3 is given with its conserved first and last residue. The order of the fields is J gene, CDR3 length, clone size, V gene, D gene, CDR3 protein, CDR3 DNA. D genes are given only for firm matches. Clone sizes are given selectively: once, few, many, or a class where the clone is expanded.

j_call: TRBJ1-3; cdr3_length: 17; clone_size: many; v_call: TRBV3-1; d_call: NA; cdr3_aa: CASSQGSAWISGNTIYF; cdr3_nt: TGTGCCAGCAGCCAAGGATCCGCTTGGATCTCTGGAAACACCATATATTTT
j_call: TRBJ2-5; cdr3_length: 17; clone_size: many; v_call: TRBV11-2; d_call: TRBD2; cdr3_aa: CASSLPGLAGGWETQYF; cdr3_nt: TGTGCCAGCAGCCTCCCGGGACTAGCGGGAGGTTGGGAGACCCAGTACTTC
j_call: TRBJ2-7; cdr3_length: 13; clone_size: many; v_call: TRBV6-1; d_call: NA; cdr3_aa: CASRLDENYEQYF; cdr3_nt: TGTGCCAGCAGACTGGACGAAAACTACGAGCAGTACTTC
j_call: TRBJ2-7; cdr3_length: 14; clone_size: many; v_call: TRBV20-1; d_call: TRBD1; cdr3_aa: CSARDQRRGREQYF; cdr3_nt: TGCAGTGCTAGAGATCAGCGCAGGGGGCGGGAGCAGTACTTC
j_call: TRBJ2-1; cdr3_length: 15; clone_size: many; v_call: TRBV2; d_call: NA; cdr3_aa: CASRATRERVNEQFF; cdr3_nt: TGTGCCAGCAGGGCAACTAGAGAACGGGTGAATGAGCAGTTCTTC
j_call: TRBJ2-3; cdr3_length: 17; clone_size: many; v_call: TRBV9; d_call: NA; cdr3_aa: CASSLLNPRDFTDTQYF; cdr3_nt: TGTGCCAGCAGCCTCTTAAACCCCCGGGACTTCACAGATACGCAGTATTTT
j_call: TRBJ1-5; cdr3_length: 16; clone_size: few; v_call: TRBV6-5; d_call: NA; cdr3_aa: CASSYSSLGGGQPQHF; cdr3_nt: TGTGCCAGCAGTTACTCTTCCCTGGGGGGTGGTCAGCCCCAGCATTTT
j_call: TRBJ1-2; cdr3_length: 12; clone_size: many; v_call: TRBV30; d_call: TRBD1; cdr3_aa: CAWSGTGYGYTF; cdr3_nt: TGTGCCTGGAGTGGGACAGGCTATGGCTACACCTTC
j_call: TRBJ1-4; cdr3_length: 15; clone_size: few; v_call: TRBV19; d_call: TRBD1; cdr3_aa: CASSPNRGWNEKLFF; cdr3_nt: TGTGCCAGTAGTCCAAACAGGGGGTGGAATGAAAAACTGTTTTTT
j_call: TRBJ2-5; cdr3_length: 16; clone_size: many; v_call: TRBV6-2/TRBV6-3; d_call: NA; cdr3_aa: CASSYDTRLPQETQYF; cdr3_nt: TGTGCCAGCAGTTATGATACGCGTCTACCCCAAGAGACCCAGTACTTC
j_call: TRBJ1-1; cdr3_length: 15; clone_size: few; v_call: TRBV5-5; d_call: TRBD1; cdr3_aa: CASSRQGSVNTEAFF; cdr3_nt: TGTGCCAGCAGCCGACAGGGTTCGGTGAACACTGAAGCTTTCTTT
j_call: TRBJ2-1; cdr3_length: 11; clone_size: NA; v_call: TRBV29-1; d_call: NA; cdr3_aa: CRADYYNEQFF; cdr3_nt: TGCAGGGCGGATTACTACAATGAGCAGTTCTTC
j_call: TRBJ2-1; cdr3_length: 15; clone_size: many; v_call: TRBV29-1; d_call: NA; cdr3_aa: CSMTRDQNAYNEQFF; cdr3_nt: TGCAGCATGACCCGGGACCAAAATGCTTACAATGAGCAGTTCTTC
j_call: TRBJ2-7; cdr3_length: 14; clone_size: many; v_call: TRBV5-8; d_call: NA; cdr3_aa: CASSTWTRTYEQYF; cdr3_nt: TGTGCCAGCAGCACCTGGACGCGAACCTACGAGCAGTACTTC
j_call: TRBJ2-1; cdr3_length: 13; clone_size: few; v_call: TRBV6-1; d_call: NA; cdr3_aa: CASRAIYLEEQFF; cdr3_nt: TGTGCCAGCAGGGCGATTTATTTAGAGGAGCAGTTCTTC
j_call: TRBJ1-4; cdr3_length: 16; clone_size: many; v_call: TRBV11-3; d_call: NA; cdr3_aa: CASSQRGRQGNEKLFF; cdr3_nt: TGTGCCAGCAGCCAGCGGGGCCGGCAGGGAAATGAAAAACTGTTTTTT
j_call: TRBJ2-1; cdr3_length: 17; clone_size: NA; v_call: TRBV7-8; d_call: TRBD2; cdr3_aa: CASSPPLLAGSYNEQFF; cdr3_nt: TGTGCCAGCAGCCCCCCCCTGCTAGCGGGATCCTACAATGAGCAGTTCTTC
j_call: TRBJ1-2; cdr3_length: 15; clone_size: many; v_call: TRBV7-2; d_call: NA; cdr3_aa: CASSLDGGQVYGYTF; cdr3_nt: TGTGCCAGCAGCTTAGATGGGGGGCAGGTGTATGGCTACACCTTC
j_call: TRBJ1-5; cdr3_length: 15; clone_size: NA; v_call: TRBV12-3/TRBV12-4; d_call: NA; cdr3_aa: CASSPLDTPTAPQHF; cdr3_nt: TGTGCCAGCAGCCCCCTTGACACACCGACGGCGCCCCAGCATTTT
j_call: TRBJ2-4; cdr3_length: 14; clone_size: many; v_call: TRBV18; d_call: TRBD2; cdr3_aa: CASSPSSGRYIQYF; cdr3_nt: TGTGCCAGCTCACCAAGTAGCGGGAGGTACATTCAGTACTTC
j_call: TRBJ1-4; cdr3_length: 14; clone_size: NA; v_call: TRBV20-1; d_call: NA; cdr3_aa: CSAPRTASGEKLFF; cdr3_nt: TGCAGTGCTCCTCGGACAGCTAGCGGGGAAAAACTGTTTTTT
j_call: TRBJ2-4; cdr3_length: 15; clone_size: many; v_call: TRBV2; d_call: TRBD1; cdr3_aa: CASSGQGRTGDIQYF; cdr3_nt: TGTGCCAGCAGCGGACAGGGTAGGACCGGGGACATTCAGTACTTC
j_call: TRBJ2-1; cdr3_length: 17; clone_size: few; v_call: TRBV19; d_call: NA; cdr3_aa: CASSIGASSVSYNEQFF; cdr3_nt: TGTGCCAGTAGTATTGGGGCGTCTAGCGTCTCCTACAATGAGCAGTTCTTC
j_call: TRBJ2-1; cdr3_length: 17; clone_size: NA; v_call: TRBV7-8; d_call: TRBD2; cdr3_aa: CASSPSGSAGRYNEQFF; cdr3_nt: TGTGCCAGCAGCCCTAGCGGATCAGCGGGGAGATACAATGAGCAGTTCTTC
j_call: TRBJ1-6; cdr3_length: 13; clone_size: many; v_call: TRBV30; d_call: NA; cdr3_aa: CAWSRTDNSPLHF; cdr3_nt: TGTGCCTGGAGTAGGACAGATAATTCACCCCTCCACTTT
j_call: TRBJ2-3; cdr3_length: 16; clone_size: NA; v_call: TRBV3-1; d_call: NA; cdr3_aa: CASSHQADAYTDTQYF; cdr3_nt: TGTGCCAGCAGCCACCAAGCGGATGCTTATACAGATACGCAGTATTTT
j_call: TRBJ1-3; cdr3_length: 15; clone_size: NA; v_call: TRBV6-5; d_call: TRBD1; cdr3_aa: CASSSPGGTGNTIYF; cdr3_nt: TGTGCCAGCAGTTCCCCAGGGGGTACTGGAAACACCATATATTTT
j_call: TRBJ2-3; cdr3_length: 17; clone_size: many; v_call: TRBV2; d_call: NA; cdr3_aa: CASSRGWDWEQADTQYF; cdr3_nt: TGTGCCAGCAGTAGAGGGTGGGACTGGGAACAGGCAGATACGCAGTATTTT
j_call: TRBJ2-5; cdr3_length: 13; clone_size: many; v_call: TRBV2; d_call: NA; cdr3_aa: CASSRGMGETQYF; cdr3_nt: TGTGCCAGCAGCAGAGGAATGGGAGAGACCCAGTACTTC
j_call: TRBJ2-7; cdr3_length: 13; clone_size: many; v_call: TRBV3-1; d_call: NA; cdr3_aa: CASSQDQSHEQYF; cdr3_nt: TGTGCCAGCAGCCAAGACCAGAGCCACGAGCAGTACTTC
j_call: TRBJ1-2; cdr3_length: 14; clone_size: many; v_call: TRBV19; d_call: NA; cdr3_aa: CASSPAGAAYGYTF; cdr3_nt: TGTGCCAGTAGTCCAGCAGGGGCTGCATATGGCTACACCTTC
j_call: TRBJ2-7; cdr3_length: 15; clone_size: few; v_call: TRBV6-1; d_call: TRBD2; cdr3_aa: CASSDGTSGNNEQYF; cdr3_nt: TGTGCCAGCAGTGACGGGACTAGCGGGAACAACGAGCAGTACTTC
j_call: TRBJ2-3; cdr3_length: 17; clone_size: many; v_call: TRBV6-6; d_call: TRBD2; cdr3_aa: CASSYYGGRAGSDTQYF; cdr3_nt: TGTGCCAGCAGTTACTATGGCGGGAGGGCCGGATCAGATACGCAGTATTTT
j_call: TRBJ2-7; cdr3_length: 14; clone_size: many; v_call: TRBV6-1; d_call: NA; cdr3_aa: CASSPFSGPYEQYF; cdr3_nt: TGTGCCAGCAGTCCTTTTAGCGGCCCCTACGAGCAGTACTTC
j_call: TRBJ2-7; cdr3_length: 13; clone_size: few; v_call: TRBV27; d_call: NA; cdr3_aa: CASSLSESYEQYF; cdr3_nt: TGTGCCAGCAGTTTATCCGAAAGCTACGAGCAGTACTTC
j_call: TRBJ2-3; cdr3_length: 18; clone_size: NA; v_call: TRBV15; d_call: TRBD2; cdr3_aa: CATSKRYLAGVGTDTQYF; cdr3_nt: TGTGCCACCAGCAAACGGTACCTAGCGGGAGTGGGCACAGATACGCAGTATTTT
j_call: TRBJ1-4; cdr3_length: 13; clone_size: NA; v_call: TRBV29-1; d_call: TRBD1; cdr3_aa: CSVVRTGGGKLFF; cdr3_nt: TGCAGCGTTGTTAGGACAGGGGGCGGAAAACTGTTTTTT
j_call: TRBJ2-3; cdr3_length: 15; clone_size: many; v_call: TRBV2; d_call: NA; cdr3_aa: CASSGWGLTTDTQYF; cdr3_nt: TGTGCCAGCAGTGGGTGGGGGTTGACGACAGATACGCAGTATTTT
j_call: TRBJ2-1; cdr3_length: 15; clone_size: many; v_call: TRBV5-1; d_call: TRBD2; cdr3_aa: CASSLLAGTHNEQFF; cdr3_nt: TGCGCCAGCAGCTTACTAGCGGGAACACACAATGAGCAGTTCTTC
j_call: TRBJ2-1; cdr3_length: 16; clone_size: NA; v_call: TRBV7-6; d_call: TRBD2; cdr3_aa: CASSLEAGGAYNEQFF; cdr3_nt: TGTGCCAGCAGCTTAGAAGCGGGAGGAGCCTACAATGAGCAGTTCTTC